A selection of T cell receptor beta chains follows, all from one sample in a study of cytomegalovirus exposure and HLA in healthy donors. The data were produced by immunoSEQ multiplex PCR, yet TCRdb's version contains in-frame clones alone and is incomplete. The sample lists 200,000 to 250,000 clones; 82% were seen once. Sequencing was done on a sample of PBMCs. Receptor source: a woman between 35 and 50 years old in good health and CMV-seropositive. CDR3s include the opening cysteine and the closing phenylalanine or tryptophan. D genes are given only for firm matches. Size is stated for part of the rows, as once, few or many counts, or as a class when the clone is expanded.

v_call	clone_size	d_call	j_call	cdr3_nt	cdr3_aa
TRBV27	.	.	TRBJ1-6	TGTGCCAGCAGTCCTCGGACATTCTATAATTCACCCCTCCACTTT	CASSPRTFYNSPLHF
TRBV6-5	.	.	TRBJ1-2	TGTGCCAGCAGTTACGGTGACACCCACGGAAACTATGGCTACACCTTC	CASSYGDTHGNYGYTF
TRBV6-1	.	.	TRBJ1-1	TGTGCCAGCACCATGGCATCCCCGAACACTGAAGCTTTCTTT	CASTMASPNTEAFF
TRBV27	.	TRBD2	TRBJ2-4	TGTGCCAGCAGTTTAAGTAGAGCGGGGGGGGAAAACATTCAGTACTTC	CASSLSRAGGENIQYF
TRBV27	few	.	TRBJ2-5	TGTGCCAGCAGAAGGGGTTTCGAGACCCAGTACTTC	CASRRGFETQYF
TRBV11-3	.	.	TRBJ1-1	TGTGCCAGCAGCTTAGCCCCCTTCTCGGTGAACACTGAAGCTTTCTTT	CASSLAPFSVNTEAFF
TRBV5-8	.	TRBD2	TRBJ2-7	TGTGCCAGCAGCCTAACTTATAGCGGGGCCCTGAACTACGAGCAGTACTTC	CASSLTYSGALNYEQYF
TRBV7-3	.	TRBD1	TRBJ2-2	TGTGCCAGCAGCTTAAGCGACCAGGGGGAGACCGGGGAGCTGTTTTTT	CASSLSDQGETGELFF
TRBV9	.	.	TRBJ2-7	TGTGCCAGCAGCGCGGGGGATTTCAGCTCCTACGAGCAGTACTTC	CASSAGDFSSYEQYF
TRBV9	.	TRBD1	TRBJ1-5	TGTGCCAGCAGCGCCACAGGGGAAAGGGGTCAGCCCCAGCATTTT	CASSATGERGQPQHF
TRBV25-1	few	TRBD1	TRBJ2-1	TGTGCCAGCAGTGGGGCCCCTGGACAGGGCCACAATGAGCAGTTCTTC	CASSGAPGQGHNEQFF
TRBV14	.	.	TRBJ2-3	TGTGCCAGCAGCCCTCGTCGGGGTCGCACAGATACGCAGTATTTT	CASSPRRGRTDTQYF
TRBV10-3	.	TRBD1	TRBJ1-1	TGTGCCATCAGTGAGAGGACAGGGATGAACACTGAAGCTTTCTTT	CAISERTGMNTEAFF
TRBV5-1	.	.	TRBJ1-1	TGCGCCAGCAGCTTGGGGACAACACGGGTGAACACTGAAGCTTTCTTT	CASSLGTTRVNTEAFF
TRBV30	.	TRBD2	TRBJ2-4	TGTGCCTGGAGTCAAAGGCTAGCGGCCTCCAAAAACATTCAGTACTTC	CAWSQRLAASKNIQYF
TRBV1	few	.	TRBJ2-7	TGCACCAGCAGCCAAGATCAACTAGCGGGGCGTAAGAATAGCGACGAGCAGTACTTC	CTSSQDQLAGRKNSDEQYF
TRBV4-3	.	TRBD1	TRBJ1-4	TGCGCCAGCAGCCAGGACAGGGGAAAACGTGAAAAACTGTTTTTT	CASSQDRGKREKLFF
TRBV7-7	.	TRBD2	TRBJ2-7	TGTGCTAGCAGCCAGGCTAGCGGCTCTACGAGCTACGAGCAGTACTTC	CASSQASGSTSYEQYF
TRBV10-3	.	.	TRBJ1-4	TGTGCCATCAGTGTGGGGGCGCCTAATGAAAAACTGTTTTTT	CAISVGAPNEKLFF
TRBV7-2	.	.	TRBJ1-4	TGTGCCAGCAGCTGGGCTGGGGAGGAGGGTGAAAAACTGTTTTTT	CASSWAGEEGEKLFF
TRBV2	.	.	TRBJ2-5	TGTGCCAGCAGTGAAGGGTGGAGACAGCTCCAGGGCCGGTACTTC	CASSEGWRQLQGRYF
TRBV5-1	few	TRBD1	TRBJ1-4	TGCGCCAGCAGGATGGGAGGGACAGGGAATGAAAAACTGTTTTTT	CASRMGGTGNEKLFF
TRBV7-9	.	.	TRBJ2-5	TGTGCCAGCAGCTTCCAACTAGGTACAGAGACCCAGTACTTC	CASSFQLGTETQYF
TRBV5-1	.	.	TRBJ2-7	TGCGCCAGCAGCTTGGGTGGGCTGGTACCCTCCTACGAGCAGTACTTC	CASSLGGLVPSYEQYF
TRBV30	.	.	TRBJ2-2	TGTGCCTGGAGTGTCATGCGTTCCGGGGAGCTGTTTTTT	CAWSVMRSGELFF
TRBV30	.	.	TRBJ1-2	TGTGCCTGGAGCGGACAGCCAGCTTTGGGCTACACCTTC	CAWSGQPALGYTF
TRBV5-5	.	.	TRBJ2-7	TGTGCCAGCAGCTTGAGTAGAGCCAGGAACCTCTACGAGCAGTACTTC	CASSLSRARNLYEQYF
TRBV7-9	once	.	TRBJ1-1	TGTTCCAGCAGCTTCGGGGTTTCGGAAGCTTTCTTT	CSSSFGVSEAFF
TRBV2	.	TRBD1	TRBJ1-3	TGTGCCAGCAGTGTTGGGACAGGGATCTCTCGGAGAAACACCATATATTTT	CASSVGTGISRRNTIYF
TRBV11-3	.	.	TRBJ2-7	TGTGCCAGCAGCTTACGCGCCTACGAGCAGTACTTC	CASSLRAYEQYF
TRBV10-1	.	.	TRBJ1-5	TGCGCCGGACACAGGAGATATCAGCCCCAGCATTTT	CAGHRRYQPQHF
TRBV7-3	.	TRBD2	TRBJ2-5	TGTGCCAGCAGTCCAACCGGGACTAGAGGGACCCAGTACTTC	CASSPTGTRGTQYF
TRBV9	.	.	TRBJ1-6	TGTGCCAGCAGCGCCAGGGGTAATCAGTCACCCCTCCACTTT	CASSARGNQSPLHF
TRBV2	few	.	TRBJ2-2	TGTGCCACGAGAATCCGGGATATCGGCGCCGGGGAGCTGTTTTTT	CATRIRDIGAGELFF
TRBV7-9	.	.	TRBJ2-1	TGTGCCAGCAGCTTGACTAGCTCCTACAATGAGCAGTTCTTC	CASSLTSSYNEQFF
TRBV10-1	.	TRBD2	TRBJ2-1	TGCGCCAGCAGTATGACTAGCGGGAACGTGGATGAGCAGTTCTTC	CASSMTSGNVDEQFF
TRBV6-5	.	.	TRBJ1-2	TGTGCCAGCACCGGTGCGGGATATGGGGGCTACACCTTC	CASTGAGYGGYTF
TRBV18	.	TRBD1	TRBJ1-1	TGTGCCAGCTCACCACCTAACAGGGGGAACACTGAAGCTTTCTTT	CASSPPNRGNTEAFF
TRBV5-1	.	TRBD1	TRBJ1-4	TGCGCCAGCAGCTTCGAGGGATTTACAGGGGGAGGTTCGAAAGAAAAACTGTTTTTT	CASSFEGFTGGGSKEKLFF
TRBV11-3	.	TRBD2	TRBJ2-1	TGTGCCAGCAGCTCCGGACTAGCGGGAGGGCGGTCTGCCTACAATGAGCAGTTCTTC	CASSSGLAGGRSAYNEQFF
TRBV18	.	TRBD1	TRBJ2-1	TGTGCCAGCTCACTTGGGACAGGGGGCAAAAAGTTCTTC	CASSLGTGGKKFF
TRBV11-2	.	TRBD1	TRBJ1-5	TGTGCCAGCAGCCGGGGACAGGGCTGGGAGCAGCCCCAGCATTTT	CASSRGQGWEQPQHF
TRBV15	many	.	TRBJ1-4	TGTGCCACCAGGGATGACCGGGTAGAGGTTAATGAAAAACTGTTTTTT	CATRDDRVEVNEKLFF
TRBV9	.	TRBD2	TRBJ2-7	TGTGCCAGCAGCGCCGAGGGGGTAGCGGGAGAGTTATACTTC	CASSAEGVAGELYF
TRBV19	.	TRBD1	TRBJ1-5	TGTGCCAGTAGGTCGACAGGGTCGAGCAATCAGCCCCAGCATTTT	CASRSTGSSNQPQHF
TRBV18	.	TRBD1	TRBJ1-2	TGTGCCAGCTCACCAACTGAGACAGGGGAGGGCTACACCTTC	CASSPTETGEGYTF
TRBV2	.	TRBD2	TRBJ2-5	TGTGCCAGCAGTTCTAGCGGGGGGGGAGAGACCCAGTACTTC	CASSSSGGGETQYF
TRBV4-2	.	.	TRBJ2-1	TGTGCCAGCAGTTCCGGGACTCAGGGCAATGAGCAGTTCTTC	CASSSGTQGNEQFF
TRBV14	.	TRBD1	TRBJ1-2	TGTGCCAGCAGCCAAGTGGACAGGTGGTACCGCTACACCTTC	CASSQVDRWYRYTF
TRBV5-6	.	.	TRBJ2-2	TGTGCCAGTAGCTCGGCCCAGGGCGGGGAGCTGTTTTTT	CASSSAQGGELFF